This T cell receptor (beta chain) appears in the sequencing data of a study of beta chain features in type 1 diabetes. This CDR3 is built from 14 residues. Per germline, CDR1 MGHDK and CDR2 SYGVNS. The V end was cut by 8 bases, the J end by 9 bases, with 20 bases between. This clone was recorded a few times. Every isolated RNA sample was fully reverse transcribed, so sequencing captured expressed TCRB transcripts. Repertoires were generated with immunoSEQ multiplex PCR, while TCRdb's copy carries only in-frame clones and drops some. The table includes some 500,000 clones, around 10% detected once. V is TRBV25-1 and J is TRBJ2-1; D not resolved. The sequencing sample was made of naive CD4+ T cells from blood. This clonotype was obtained from a woman under 30 in good health. CDR3 residues: CASGRSAPRSEQFF. As DNA, the CDR3 is TGTGCCAGCGGACGCAGCGCACCTAGGAGTGAGCAGTTCTTC.